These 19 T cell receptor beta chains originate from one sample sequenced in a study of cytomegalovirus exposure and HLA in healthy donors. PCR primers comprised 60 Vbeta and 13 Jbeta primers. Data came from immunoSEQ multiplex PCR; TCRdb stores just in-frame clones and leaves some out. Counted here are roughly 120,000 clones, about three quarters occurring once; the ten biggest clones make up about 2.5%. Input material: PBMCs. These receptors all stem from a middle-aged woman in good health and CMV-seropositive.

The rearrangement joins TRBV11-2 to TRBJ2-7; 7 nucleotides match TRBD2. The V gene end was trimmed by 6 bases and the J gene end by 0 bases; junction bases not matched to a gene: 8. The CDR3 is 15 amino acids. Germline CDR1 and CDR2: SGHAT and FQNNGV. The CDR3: CASRSIWGGSYEQYF. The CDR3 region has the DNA TGTGCCAGCAGAAGCATCTGGGGGGGCTCCTACGAGCAGTACTTC.

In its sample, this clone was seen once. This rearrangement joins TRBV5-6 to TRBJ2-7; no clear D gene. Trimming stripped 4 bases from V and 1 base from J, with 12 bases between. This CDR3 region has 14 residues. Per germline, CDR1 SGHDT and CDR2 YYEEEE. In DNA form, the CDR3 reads TGTGCCAGCAGCCCCAATCAGGTTTCCTACGAGCAGTACTTC. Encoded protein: CASSPNQVSYEQYF.

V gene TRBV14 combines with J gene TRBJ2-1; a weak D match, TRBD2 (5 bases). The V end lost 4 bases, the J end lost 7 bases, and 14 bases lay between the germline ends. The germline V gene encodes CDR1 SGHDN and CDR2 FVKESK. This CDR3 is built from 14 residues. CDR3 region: CASSPSPRKNEQFF. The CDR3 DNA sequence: TGTGCCAGCAGCCCTAGCCCGCGGAAAAATGAGCAGTTCTTC. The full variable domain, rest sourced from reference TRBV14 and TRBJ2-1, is EAGVTQFPSHSVIEKGQTVTLRCDPISGHDNLYWYRRVMGKEIKFLLHFVKESKQDESGMPNNRFLAERTGGTYSTLKVQPAELEDSGVYFCASSPSPRKNEQFFGPGTRLTVL.

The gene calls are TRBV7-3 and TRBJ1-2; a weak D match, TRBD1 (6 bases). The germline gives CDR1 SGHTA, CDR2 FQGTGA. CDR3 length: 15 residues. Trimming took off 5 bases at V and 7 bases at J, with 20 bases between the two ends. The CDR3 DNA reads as TGTGCCAGCAGCCTGGGGGGGCCAGGAGAGGGTGGCTACACCTTC. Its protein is CASSLGGPGEGGYTF.

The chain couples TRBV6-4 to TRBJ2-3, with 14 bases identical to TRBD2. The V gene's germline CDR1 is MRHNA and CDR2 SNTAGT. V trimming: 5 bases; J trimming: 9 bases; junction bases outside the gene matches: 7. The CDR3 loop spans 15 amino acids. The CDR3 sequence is CASSPTSGGAETQYF. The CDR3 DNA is TGTGCCAGCAGTCCGACTAGCGGGGGGGCGGAAACGCAGTATTTT.

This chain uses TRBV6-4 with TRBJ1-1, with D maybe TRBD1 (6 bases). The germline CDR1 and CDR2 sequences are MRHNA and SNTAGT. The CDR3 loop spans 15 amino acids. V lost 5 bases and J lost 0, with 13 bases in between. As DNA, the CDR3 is TGTGCCAGCAGTAAGGACAGCCTACTGAACACTGAAGCTTTCTTT. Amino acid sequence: CASSKDSLLNTEAFF.

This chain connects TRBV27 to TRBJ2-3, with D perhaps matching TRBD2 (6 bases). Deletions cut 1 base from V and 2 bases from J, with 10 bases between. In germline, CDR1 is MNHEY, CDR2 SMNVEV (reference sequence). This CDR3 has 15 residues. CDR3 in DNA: TGTGCCAGCAGTTTATTTTCGGGAGTCACAGATACGCAGTATTTT. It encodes CASSLFSGVTDTQYF.

The CDR3 coding sequence is TGTGCCAGCAGCCGCGGACAGGGGAGGGAGACCCAGTACTTC. This sequence encodes CASSRGQGRETQYF. The chain links TRBV13 to TRBJ2-5; TRBD1 matches at 9 bases. J was trimmed by 5 bases and V by 5 bases; bases with no gene match: 6. The length of the CDR3 is 14 residues. Per the germline V gene, CDR1 is PRHDT and CDR2 is FYEKMQ (reference sequence).

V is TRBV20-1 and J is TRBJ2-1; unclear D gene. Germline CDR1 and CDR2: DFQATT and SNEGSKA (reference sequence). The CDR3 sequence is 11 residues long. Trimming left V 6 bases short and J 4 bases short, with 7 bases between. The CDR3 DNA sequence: TGCAGTGCCCCAATTTACAATGAGCAGTTCTTC. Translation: CSAPIYNEQFF.

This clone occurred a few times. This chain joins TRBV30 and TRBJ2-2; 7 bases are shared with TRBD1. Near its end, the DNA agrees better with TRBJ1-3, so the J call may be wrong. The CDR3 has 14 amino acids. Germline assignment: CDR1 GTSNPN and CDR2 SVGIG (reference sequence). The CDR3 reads CAWSVGGGGNTIYF. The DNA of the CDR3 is TGTGCCTGGAGTGTAGGGGGCGGTGGAAACACCATATATTTT.

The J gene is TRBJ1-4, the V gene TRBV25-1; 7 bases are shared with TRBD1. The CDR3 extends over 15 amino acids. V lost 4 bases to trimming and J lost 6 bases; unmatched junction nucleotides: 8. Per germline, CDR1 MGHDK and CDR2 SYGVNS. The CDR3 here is CASSVKTGYYEKLFF. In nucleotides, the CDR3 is TGTGCCAGCAGTGTAAAGACAGGGTATTATGAAAAACTGTTTTTT.

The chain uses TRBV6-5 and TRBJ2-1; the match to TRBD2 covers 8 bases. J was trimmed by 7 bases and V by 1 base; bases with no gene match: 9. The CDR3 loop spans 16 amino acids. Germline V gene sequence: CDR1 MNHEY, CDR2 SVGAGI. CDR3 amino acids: CASSYFLAGAGNEQFF. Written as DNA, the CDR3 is TGTGCCAGCAGTTACTTCCTAGCGGGCGCGGGGAATGAGCAGTTCTTC.

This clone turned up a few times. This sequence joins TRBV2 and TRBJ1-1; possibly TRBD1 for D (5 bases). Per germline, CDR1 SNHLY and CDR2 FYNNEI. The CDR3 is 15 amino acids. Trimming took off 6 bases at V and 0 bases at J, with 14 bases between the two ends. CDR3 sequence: CASRPLGGMNTEAFF. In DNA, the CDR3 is TGTGCCAGCAGACCCCTCGGGGGGATGAACACTGAAGCTTTCTTT.

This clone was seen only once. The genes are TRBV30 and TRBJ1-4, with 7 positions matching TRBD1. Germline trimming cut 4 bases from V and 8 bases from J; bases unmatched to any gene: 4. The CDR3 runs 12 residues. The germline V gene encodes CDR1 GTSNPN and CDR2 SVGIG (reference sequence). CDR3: CAWNRDSEKLFF. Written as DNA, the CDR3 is TGTGCCTGGAACAGGGACAGCGAAAAACTGTTTTTT.

The CDR3 sequence: CAAGTSQGGYTF. In nucleotides, the CDR3 is TGTGCAGCCGGGACGTCTCAGGGGGGCTACACCTTC. V and J are TRBV28 and TRBJ1-2; maybe TRBD1 (6 bases). There are 12 residues in the CDR3. CDR1 is MDHEN and CDR2 is SYDVKM in the germline V gene.

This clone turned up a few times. The CDR3 loop is CASSEQTSGGTDTQYF. Here the CDR3 DNA reads TGCGCCAGCAGTGAGCAGACTAGCGGGGGCACAGATACGCAGTATTTT. This rearrangement joins TRBV10-1 to TRBJ2-3, with 11 positions matching TRBD2. CDR3 length equals 16 residues. Germline V gene lookup returns CDR1 WNHNN and CDR2 SYGVQD (reference sequence). V was clipped by 2 bases and J by 1 base; unmatched bases: 2.

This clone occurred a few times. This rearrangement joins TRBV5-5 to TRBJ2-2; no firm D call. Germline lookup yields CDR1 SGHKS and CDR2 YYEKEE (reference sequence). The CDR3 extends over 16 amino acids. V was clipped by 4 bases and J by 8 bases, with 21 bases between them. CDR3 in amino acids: CASSLPTPTRTGELFF. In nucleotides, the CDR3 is TGTGCCAGCAGCCTGCCGACACCCACAAGAACGGGGGAGCTGTTTTTT.

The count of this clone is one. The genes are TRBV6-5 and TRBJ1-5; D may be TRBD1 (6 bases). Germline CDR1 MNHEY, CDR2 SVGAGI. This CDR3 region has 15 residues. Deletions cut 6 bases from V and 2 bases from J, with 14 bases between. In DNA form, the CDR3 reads TGTGCCAGCAGAAAGGGGGGGGCGCGCAATCAGCCCCAGCATTTT. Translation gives CASRKGGARNQPQHF.

The CDR3 DNA sequence: TGCGCCAGCAGCTTGGCAGGCGAACCTAACTATGGCTACACCTTC. Its translation: CASSLAGEPNYGYTF. The chain has TRBV5-1 and TRBJ1-2; D is uncertain. Germline values: CDR1 SGHRS, CDR2 YFSETQ. CDR3 length: 15 residues. Trimming took 0 bases from V and 0 from J, leaving 9 bases between them.